The subject of this entry is one TCR beta chain. This record belongs to a study of blood T cell repertoires in COVID-19. As handled by the study authors: How many nucleated cells were present was estimated from reference gene primer amplification. Sequencing was performed with immunoSEQ multiplex PCR; in TCRdb, only in-frame clones are kept and a portion is missing. V, J and clone size are taken as reported in that table, and D and trimming were inferred from the DNA itself. In the table there are over 150,000 clones, around four fifths of which are singletons. The CDR3 has 14 residues. Germline CDR1 and CDR2: SQVTM and ANQGSEA. The V gene end was trimmed by 4 bases and the J gene end by 5 bases; junction bases not matched to a gene: 7.

The receptor's source is a human donor with acute or convalescent COVID-19. The donor label of this sample is uncertain. The chain couples TRBV29-1 to TRBJ1-4; 7 nucleotides align to TRBD1. The sample comprised peripheral blood. The CDR3 DNA reads as TGCAGCGTTGCAAGGACAGGAGCAAATGAAAAACTGTTTTTT. Translation gives CSVARTGANEKLFF.